A single T cell receptor (beta chain) is shown here with its context. From the RT-PCR reads, TCRdb called clonotypes with MiXCR, one entry per CDR3 protein. The table has hundreds of thousands of distinct CDR3 sequences, under 20% seen once; the top ten hold around 6.8%. There are 17 residues in the CDR3. The V gene's germline CDR1 is SGHRS and CDR2 YFSETQ. V lost 1 base and J 0 bases, leaving 14 bases between the germline ends. These data come from a study of patients and donors after allogeneic stem cell transplantation. The chain couples TRBV5-1 to TRBJ1-3; the D gene is possibly TRBD1 (6 bases). Sequencing was carried out using blood, either unsorted or a sorted T cell fraction (not recorded which). The TCR was taken from a human donor who was either an allogeneic HSCT recipient or a stem cell or donor lymphocyte infusion donor (not recorded which). It is not recorded whose cells these are; they may come from a transplant donor. In DNA, the CDR3 is TGCGCCAGCAGCTTGAGACAGGATCTAAGCTCTGGAAACACCATATATTTT. Encoded protein: CASSLRQDLSSGNTIYF.